This T cell receptor (beta chain) was identified in a study of T cell responses to AZD1222 COVID-19 vaccine. TCRdb's copy holds only in-frame clones and misses some; the assay was immunoSEQ multiplex PCR. Altogether approximately 150,000 clones are present, about 93% being singletons, with the ten largest covering 3% to 3.5%. CDR1 and CDR2 from the germline V gene are SGHAT and FQNNGV. The J segment lost 12 bases and the V segment lost 5 bases, leaving 13 bases of the junction unmatched. The CDR3 runs 15 residues. Material: peripheral blood, obtained 28 days after the second AZD1222 dose. This receptor was identified in an adult who received the AZD1222 COVID-19 vaccine. This sequence joins TRBV11-2 and TRBJ2-1, with TRBD1 matching 10 bases. The CDR3 spells CASSPAQTGGAWQFF. Written as DNA, the CDR3 is TGTGCCAGCAGCCCCGCGCAGACAGGGGGCGCCTGGCAGTTCTTC.